Sequencing of this TCR beta chain was carried out in a study of regulatory T cells in long-lasting Graves disease (dated by TCRdb to 2020 to 2022). Looking at the study overall: Newly diagnosed Graves' disease patients had taken antithyroid drugs for less than 3 months. A total of approximately 35 samples underwent TCR sequencing: about 13 from persistent and roughly 20 from newly diagnosed Graves' disease patients. Patients with persistent Graves' disease were compared with patients with newly diagnosed Graves' disease using TCR sequencing and RNA sequencing of peripheral blood. The study was conducted in China and was registered as a clinical trial. The full study reports these points: Patients with persistent disease shared more public clonotypes (about 3,000) than newly diagnosed patients did (966). Peripheral blood alone was examined, since thyroid tissue, which constituted the primary lesion, could not be accessed. Compared with newly diagnosed patients, patients with persistent Graves' disease had lower TCR Shannon entropy and fewer highly expanded clones, which suggests clonal expansion. The authors noted that the small sample size was a limitation that may lower accuracy. Preferential use of TRBV28, TRBJ1-2 and TRBJ2-5 was observed in persistent disease, whereas TRBV20-1 and TRBJ2-1 were favored in newly diagnosed disease. Sequencing and analysis were limited to the TCR beta chain.

The cysteine opens and the phenylalanine closes a CDR3 of 13 amino acids. Of all the DNA, just the CDR3 is kept, 39 bases in frame from base 1. CDR1 and CDR2, looked up from the germline V gene, are SQVTM and ANQGSEA. Taken with the paper, the label for time point translates to: newly diagnosed GD, antithyroid drugs for less than 3 months. For both TCR sequencing and RNA sequencing, RNA was extracted from PBMCs in TRIzol. Graves' disease was diagnosed according to American Thyroid Association guidelines. The patients came from an endocrinology department in Xi'an, China. From each patient, 7.5 to 10 milliliters of peripheral blood was collected into an EDTA anticoagulant tube. Ficoll Paque Plus density gradient separation was used to isolate PBMCs, and no further T cell sorting was performed. An Agilent 2100 Bioanalyzer and agarose gel were used to check RNA quality, and a NanoDrop 2000 was used to measure RNA concentration.

The library came from multiplex PCR. Data came from an Illumina HiSeq 4000. TCR beta libraries were built with iRepertoire HTBI primers and Arm-PCR amplification of CDR3 regions. Before sequencing, the PCR products underwent gel purification. On the authors' methods: Gene usage analysis of CDR3 amino acid clonotypes relied on the 55 to 80 TRBV and about 15 TRBJ segments identified across samples. Filtered high-quality paired reads were merged into contigs using COPE and FqMerger. Contigs were aligned with BLAST to IMGT TRBV, TRBD and TRBJ reference genes, and CDR3 was defined per IMGT. Highly expanded clones were defined as clonotypes with a frequency above 0.1%. Repertoire diversity was measured by Shannon entropy, and V-J evenness by the Gini coefficient. Clonotypes shared by more than one individual were considered public. The public reads were reanalyzed by TCRdb: fastp trimming at Q25, MiXCR alignment, in-frame beta chains only. Each entry merges the rows of one CDR3 protein and shows their most common DNA and genes. TCRdb's processing, not the study's, gives the V and J calls here. The sample has about 460,000 distinct CDR3 sequences on record, 12% to 15% of them singletons. Approximately 15% of the sample goes to the ten largest clones.

The sample holds a few counts of this clonotype. The antigen this receptor binds is unknown. At one boundary the junction diverges from the germline segment, which might be a read error. The data also belong to a second study, concerning T cells in Graves' hyperthyroidism and ophthalmopathy. From the second report: Stable Graves' hyperthyroidism was defined as no progression to ophthalmopathy during 18 months of follow-up. Hyperthyroidism patients were newly diagnosed, with disease duration under 2 months, and aged 18 to 65 years. Patients with uncontrolled infections, other autoimmune diseases, pregnancy or lactation were excluded. Clinical symptoms, serum thyroxine and TRAb, thyroid ultrasound, and orbital computed tomography formed the basis for the diagnoses. For the first round of RT-PCR on the TCR CDR3, the HTBI primer set was used together with the Qiagen OneStep RT-PCR kit. Most expanded thyroid clonotypes (frequency above 0.001) were also detected in blood, suggesting blood repertoires may reflect thyroid immune responses. In cross-validation, a model built on a 13 V-J signature told ophthalmopathy apart from stable hyperthyroidism with approximately 90% sensitivity and approximately 84% specificity, and in testing the same model reached 80%/75%. In validation, progression to ophthalmopathy was predicted by the model with 70.59% sensitivity and 72% to 85% specificity, a median of 6.5 months before onset. To identify TCR V-J signatures that set the groups apart, the researchers used a discovery cohort of 100 patients, made up of under 50 with Graves' ophthalmopathy and 57 with stable Graves' hyperthyroidism. Prospective prediction of ophthalmopathy was tested in an independent validation cohort of 18 to 20 hyperthyroidism patients and 17 patients who later progressed to ophthalmopathy. The 90 or so discovery patients were randomly split 7:3 into training and test sets. In addition, the study compared T-cell repertoires in thyroid tissue and in blood from five or six Graves' hyperthyroidism patients. After blood sampling, hyperthyroidism patients were treated with methimazole at a starting dose of 30 mg daily, and ophthalmopathy patients were treated with high-dose intravenous methylprednisolone. Libraries were constructed in a second round of multiplex PCR, after which size selection and purification were performed. Libraries were sequenced paired-end with 100 bp reads on an Illumina HiSeq2000. SOAPnuke was used to process the raw data, removing reads that contained adapters or uncalled bases, had a mean Phred below 15, or lacked an exact match to the constant primer or identifier. COPE v1.2.5 was used to merge high-quality paired reads, and clonotypes were defined as unique nucleotide sequences. MiTCR v1.1 was used to align clonotypes to the IMGT TRBV, TRBD and TRBJ reference segments. Analysis was restricted to V-J combinations with a frequency above 0.0001, which covered just over 98% of repertoires. The TCS score was defined as the ratio of F50 (clonal expansion) to E x V (chaos), calculated using BLOSUM62-based TCRdist between CDR3 peptides within each V-J. Welch's t-statistics and random forest reduced fewer than 550 V-J features to roughly 13, which were used in a naive Bayes classifier (R e1071). Sample size was not statistically predetermined, and investigators were not blinded to group allocation. According to the paper, TCR Vbeta CDR3 sequencing was carried out on 120 to 150 peripheral blood samples, which came from under 50 ophthalmopathy, approximately 78 hyperthyroidism and roughly 17 progressor patients.

The clonotype originates from a woman aged 50 to 60 with Graves disease. Donor details come from another sample of the same person, matched by shared clones. This specimen was peripheral blood mononuclear cells (PBMCs), taken at new diagnosis, from a patient treated with antithyroid drugs. The receptor chain draws on TRBV29-1 and TRBJ1-1, with TRBD1 as a weak D call on 5 bases. This receptor has the CDR3 CSVTLQEVNEASF. Read as DNA, the sequence is TGCAGCGTTACCCTACAGGAGGTGAATGAAGCTTCCTTT.